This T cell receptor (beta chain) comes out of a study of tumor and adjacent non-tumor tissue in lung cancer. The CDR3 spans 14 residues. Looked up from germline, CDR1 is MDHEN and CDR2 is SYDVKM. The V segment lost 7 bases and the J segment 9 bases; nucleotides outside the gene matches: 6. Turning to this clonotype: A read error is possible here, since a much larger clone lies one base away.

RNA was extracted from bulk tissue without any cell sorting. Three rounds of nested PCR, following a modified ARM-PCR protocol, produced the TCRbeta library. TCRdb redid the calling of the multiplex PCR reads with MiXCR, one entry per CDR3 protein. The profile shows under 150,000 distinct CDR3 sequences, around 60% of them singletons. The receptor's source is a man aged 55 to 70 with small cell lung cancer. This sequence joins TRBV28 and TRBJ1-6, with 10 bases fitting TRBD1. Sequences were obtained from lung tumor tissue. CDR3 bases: TGTGCCAGCATCAGGACAGGGGGTGGTTCACCCCTCCACTTT. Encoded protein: CASIRTGGGSPLHF.